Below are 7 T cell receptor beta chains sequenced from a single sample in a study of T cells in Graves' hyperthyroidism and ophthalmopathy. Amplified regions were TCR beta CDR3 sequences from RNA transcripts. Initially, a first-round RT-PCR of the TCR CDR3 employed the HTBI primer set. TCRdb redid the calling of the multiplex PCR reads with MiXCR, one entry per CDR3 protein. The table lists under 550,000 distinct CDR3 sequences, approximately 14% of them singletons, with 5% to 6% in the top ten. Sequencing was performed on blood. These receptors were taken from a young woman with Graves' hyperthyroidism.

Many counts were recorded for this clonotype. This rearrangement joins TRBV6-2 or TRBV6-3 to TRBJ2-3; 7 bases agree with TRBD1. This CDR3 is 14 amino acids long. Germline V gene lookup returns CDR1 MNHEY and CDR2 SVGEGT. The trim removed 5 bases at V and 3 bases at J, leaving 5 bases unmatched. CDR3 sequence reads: CASSPGQETDTQYF. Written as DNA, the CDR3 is TGTGCCAGCAGTCCCGGACAGGAAACAGATACGCAGTATTTT.

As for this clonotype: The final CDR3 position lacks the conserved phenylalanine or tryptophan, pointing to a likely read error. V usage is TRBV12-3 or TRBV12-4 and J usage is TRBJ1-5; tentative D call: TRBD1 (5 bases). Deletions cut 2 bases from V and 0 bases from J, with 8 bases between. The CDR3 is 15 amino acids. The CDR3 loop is CASSLQGNSNQPQHS. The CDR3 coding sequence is TGTGCCAGCAGTTTACAGGGTAATAGCAATCAGCCCCAGCATTCT.

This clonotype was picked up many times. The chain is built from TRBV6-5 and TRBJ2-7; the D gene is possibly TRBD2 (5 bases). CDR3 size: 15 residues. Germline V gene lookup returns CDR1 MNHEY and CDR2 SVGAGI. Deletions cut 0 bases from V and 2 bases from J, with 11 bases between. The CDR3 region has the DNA TGTGCCAGCAGTTACTCCCCGGGAAAAGCCTACGAGCAGTACTTC. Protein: CASSYSPGKAYEQYF.

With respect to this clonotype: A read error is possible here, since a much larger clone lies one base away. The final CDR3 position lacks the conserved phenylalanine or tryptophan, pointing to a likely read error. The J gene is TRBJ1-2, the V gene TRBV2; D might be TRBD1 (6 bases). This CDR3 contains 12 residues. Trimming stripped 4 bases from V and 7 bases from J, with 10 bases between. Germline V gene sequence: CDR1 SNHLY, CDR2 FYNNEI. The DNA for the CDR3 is TGTGCCAGCAGTGTCAGGGGAATTGGCTACACCCTC. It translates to CASSVRGIGYTL.

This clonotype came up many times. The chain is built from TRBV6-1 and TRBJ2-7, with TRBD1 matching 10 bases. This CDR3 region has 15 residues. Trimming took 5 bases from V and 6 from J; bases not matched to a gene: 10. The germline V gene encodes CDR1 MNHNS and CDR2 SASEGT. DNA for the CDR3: TGTGCCAGCAGTCTCTACCGGGACAGGGGCGCCGAGCAGTACTTC. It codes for CASSLYRDRGAEQYF.

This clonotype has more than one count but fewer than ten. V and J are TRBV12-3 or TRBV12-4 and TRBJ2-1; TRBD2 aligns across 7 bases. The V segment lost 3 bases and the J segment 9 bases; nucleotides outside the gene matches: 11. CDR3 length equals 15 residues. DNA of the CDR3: TGTGCCAGCAGTTTTGGTTGGCGGGAGATAACTGAGCAGTTCTTC. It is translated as CASSFGWREITEQFF.

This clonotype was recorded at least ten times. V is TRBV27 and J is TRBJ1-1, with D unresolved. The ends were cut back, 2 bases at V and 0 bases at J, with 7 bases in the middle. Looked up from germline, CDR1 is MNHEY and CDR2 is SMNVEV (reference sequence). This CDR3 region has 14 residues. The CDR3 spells CASSLHQVNTEAFF. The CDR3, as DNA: TGTGCCAGCAGTTTACACCAGGTGAACACTGAAGCTTTCTTT.